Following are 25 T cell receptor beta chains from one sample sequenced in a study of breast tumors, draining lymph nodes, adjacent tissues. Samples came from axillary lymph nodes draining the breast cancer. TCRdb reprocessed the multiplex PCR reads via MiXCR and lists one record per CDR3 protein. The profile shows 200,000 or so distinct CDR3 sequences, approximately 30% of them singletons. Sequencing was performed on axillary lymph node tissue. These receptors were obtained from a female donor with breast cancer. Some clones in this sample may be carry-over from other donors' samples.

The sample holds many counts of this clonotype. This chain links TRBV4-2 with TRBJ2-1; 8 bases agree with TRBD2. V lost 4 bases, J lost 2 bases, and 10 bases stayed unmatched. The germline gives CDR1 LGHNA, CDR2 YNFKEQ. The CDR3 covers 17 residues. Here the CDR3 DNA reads TGTGCCAGCAGCCCGCGGACGGGAGGGCCGACCTACAATGAGCAGTTCTTC. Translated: CASSPRTGGPTYNEQFF.

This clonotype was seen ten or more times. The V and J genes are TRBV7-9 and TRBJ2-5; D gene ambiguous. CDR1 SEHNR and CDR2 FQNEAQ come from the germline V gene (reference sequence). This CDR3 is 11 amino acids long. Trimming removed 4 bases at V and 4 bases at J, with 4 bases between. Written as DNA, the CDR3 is TGTGCCAGCAGCTCCCCAGAGACCCAGTACTTC. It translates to CASSSPETQYF.

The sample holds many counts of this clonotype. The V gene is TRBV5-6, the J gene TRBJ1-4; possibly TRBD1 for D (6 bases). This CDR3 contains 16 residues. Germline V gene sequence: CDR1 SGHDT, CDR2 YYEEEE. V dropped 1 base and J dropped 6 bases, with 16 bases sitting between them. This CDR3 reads CASSLWDIGTDEKLFF. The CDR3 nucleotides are TGTGCCAGCAGCTTGTGGGACATAGGAACGGATGAAAAACTGTTTTTT.

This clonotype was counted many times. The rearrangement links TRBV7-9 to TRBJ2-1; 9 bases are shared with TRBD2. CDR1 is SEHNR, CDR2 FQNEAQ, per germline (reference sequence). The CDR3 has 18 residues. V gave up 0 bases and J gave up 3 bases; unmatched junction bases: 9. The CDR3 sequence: CASSLASGRVGDYNEQFF. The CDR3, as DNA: TGTGCCAGCAGCTTAGCTAGCGGGAGAGTGGGGGACTACAATGAGCAGTTCTTC. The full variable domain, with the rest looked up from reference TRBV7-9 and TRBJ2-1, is DTGVSQNPRHKITKRGQNVTFRCDPISEHNRLYWYRQTLGQGPEFLTYFQNEAQLEKSRLLSDRFSAERPKGSFSTLEIQRTEQGDSAMYLCASSLASGRVGDYNEQFFGPGTRLTVL.

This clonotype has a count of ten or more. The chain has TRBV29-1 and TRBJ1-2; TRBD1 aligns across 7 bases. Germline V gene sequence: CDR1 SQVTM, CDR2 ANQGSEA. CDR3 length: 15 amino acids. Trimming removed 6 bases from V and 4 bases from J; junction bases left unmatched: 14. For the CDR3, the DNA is TGCAGCGTCGGATCTTCGACAGGGTTTGGCTATGGCTACACCTTC. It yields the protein CSVGSSTGFGYGYTF.

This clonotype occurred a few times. The CDR3 nucleotides read TGTGCCAGCAGCTTAGTCGGGAGTGGGCTAGCGGGAGGGGGGGATACGCAGTATTTT. Encoded protein: CASSLVGSGLAGGGDTQYF. The chain employs TRBV11-2 and TRBJ2-3; 12 bases are a match to TRBD2. Germline V gene data show CDR1 as SGHAT and CDR2 as FQNNGV. Trimming took 1 base from V and 6 from J; bases not matched to a gene: 14. This CDR3 is built from 19 residues.

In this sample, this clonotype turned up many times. The CDR3: CASSPDRSLEQYF. DNA of the CDR3: TGTGCCAGCAGTCCCGACAGGTCTCTCGAGCAGTACTTC. The J gene is TRBJ2-7, the V gene TRBV12-3 or TRBV12-4; D may be TRBD1 (6 bases). The CDR3 spans 13 residues. Trimming cost V 5 bases and J 6 bases, with 14 bases left between them.

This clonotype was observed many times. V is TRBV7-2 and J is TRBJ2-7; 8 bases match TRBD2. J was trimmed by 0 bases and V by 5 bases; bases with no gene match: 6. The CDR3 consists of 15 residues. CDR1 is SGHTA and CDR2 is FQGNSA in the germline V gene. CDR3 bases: TGTGCCAGCAGCCCGGGGGGGGGAAGCTCCTACGAGCAGTACTTC. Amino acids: CASSPGGGSSYEQYF.

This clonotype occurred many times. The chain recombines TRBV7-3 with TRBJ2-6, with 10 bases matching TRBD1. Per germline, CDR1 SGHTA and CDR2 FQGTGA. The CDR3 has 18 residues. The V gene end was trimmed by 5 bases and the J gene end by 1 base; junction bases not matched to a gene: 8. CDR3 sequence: CASSLGDRGDSGANVLTF. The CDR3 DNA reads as TGTGCCAGCAGCCTAGGGGACAGGGGCGATTCTGGGGCCAACGTCCTGACTTTC.

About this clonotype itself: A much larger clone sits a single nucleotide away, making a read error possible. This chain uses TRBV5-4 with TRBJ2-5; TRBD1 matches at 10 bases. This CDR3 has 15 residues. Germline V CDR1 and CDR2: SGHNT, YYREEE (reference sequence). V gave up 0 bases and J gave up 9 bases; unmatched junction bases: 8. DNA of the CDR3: TGTGCCAGCAGCTTGGGGGGGGACAGGGGTAAGGCCCAGTACTTC. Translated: CASSLGGDRGKAQYF.

This CDR3 reads CSAQTGKGGATQYF. The CDR3 coding sequence is TGCAGTGCACAGACTGGCAAGGGGGGTGCTACGCAGTATTTT. The chain has TRBV20-1 and TRBJ2-3; the D gene could be TRBD1 or TRBD2 (6 bases each). The CDR3 covers 14 residues. The germline V and J ends were trimmed by 6 bases and 8 bases, with 21 bases remaining between them. The germline CDR1 and CDR2 sequences are DFQATT and SNEGSKA (reference sequence).

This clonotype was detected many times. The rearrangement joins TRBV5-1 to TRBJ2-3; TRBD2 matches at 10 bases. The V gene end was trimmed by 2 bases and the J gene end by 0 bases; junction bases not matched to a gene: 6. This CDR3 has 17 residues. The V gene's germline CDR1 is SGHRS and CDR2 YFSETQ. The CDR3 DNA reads TGCGCCAGCAGCTTCGCCCTAGCGGGGGCCAGCACAGATACGCAGTATTTT. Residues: CASSFALAGASTDTQYF.

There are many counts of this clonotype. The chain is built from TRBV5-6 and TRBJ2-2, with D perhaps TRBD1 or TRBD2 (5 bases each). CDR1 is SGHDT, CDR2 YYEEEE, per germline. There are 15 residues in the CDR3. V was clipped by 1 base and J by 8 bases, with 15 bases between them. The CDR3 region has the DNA TGTGCCAGCAGCTTGACGGGACCCTCCTGGGGGGAGCTGTTTTTT. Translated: CASSLTGPSWGELFF.

CDR3 nucleotides: TGTGCCAGCCGGAGCCGGGAGACTAACTATGGCTACACCTTC. Amino acid sequence: CASRSRETNYGYTF. This chain uses TRBV6-5 with TRBJ1-2; unclear D gene. This CDR3 comprises 14 residues. CDR1 is MNHEY and CDR2 is SVGAGI in the germline V gene. V was cut by 8 bases and J by 0 bases, with 13 bases left in between.

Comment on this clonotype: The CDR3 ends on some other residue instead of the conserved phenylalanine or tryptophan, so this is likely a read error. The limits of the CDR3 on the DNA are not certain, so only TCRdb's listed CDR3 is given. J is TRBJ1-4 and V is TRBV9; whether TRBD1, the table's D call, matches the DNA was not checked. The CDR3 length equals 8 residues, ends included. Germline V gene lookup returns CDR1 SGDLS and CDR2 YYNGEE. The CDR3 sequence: CASSVGAG.

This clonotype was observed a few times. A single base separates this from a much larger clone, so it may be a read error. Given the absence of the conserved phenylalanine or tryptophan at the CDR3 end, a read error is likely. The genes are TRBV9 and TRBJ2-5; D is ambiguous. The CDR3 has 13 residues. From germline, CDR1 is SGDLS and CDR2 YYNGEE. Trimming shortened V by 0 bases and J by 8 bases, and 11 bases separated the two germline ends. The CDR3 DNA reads TGTGCCAGCAGCGTAGACTTGGTGGGTACCCAGTACTCC. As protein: CASSVDLVGTQYS.

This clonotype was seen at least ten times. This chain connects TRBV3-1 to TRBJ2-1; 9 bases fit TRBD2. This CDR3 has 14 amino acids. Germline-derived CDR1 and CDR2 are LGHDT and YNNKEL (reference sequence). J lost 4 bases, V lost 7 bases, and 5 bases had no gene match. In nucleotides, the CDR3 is TGTGCCAGCACCTCGACTAGCGGATACAATGAGCAGTTCTTC. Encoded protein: CASTSTSGYNEQFF.

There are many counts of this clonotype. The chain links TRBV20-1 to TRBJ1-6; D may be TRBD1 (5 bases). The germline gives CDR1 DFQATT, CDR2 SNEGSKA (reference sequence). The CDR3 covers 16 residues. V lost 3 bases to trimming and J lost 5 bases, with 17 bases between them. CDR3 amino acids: CSARRAGEGNNSPLHF. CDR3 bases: TGCAGTGCTAGGCGGGCGGGGGAAGGAAATAATTCACCCCTCCACTTT.

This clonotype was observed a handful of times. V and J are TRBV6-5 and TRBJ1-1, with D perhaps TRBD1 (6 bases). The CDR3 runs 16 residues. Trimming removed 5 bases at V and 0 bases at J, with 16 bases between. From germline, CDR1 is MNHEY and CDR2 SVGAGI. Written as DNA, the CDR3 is TGTGCCAGCAGTGACAGTATACAGGGATTGAACACTGAAGCTTTCTTT. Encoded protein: CASSDSIQGLNTEAFF.

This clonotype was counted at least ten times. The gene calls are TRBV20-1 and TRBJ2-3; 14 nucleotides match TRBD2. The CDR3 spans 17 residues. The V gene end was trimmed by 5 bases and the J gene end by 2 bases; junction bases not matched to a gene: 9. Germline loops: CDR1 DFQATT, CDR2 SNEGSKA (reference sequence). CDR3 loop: CSAPGTSGRLYTDTQYF. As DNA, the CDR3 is TGCAGTGCTCCTGGGACTAGCGGGAGATTGTACACAGATACGCAGTATTTT.

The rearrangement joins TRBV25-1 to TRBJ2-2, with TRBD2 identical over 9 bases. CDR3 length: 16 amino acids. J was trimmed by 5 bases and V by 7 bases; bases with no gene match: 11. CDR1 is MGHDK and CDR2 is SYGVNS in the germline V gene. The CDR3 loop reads CASTLGIAGETGELFF. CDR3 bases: TGTGCCAGCACCTTGGGAATAGCGGGAGAGACCGGGGAGCTGTTTTTT. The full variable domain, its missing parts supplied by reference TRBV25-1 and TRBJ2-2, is EADIYQTPRYLVIGTGKKITLECSQTMGHDKMYWYQQDPGMELHLIHYSYGVNSTEKGDLSSESTVSRIRTEHFPLTLESARPSHTSQYLCASTLGIAGETGELFFGEGSRLTVL.

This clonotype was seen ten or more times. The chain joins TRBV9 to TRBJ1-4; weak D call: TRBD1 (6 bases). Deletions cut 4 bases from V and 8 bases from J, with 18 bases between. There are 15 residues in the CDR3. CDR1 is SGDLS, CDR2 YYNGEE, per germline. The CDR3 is CASSLSGTWGEKLFF. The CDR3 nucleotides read TGTGCCAGCAGCCTATCCGGGACATGGGGGGAAAAACTGTTTTTT.

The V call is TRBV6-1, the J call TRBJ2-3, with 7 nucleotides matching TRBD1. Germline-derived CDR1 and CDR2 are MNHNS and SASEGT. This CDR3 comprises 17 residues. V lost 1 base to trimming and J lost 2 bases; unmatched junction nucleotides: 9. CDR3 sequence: CASSEGPGGLVTDTQYF. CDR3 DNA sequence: TGTGCCAGCAGTGAAGGTCCAGGGGGATTAGTCACAGATACGCAGTATTTT.

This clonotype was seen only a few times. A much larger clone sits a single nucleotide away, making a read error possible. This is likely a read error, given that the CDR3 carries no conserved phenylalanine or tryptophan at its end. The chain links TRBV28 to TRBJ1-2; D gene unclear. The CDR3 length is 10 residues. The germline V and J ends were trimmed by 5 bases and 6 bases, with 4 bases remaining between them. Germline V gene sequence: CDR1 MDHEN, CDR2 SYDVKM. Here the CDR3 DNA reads TGTGCCAGCAGTGCAAATGGCTACACCTCC. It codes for CASSANGYTS.

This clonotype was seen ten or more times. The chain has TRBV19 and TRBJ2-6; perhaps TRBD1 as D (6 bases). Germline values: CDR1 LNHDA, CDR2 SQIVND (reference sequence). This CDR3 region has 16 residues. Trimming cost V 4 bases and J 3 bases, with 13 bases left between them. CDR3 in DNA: TGTGCCAGTAGTAAGGGGGTGAGGGATGGGGCCAACGTCCTGACTTTC. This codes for CASSKGVRDGANVLTF.